The T cell receptor beta chain under discussion was sequenced for a study of cytomegalovirus exposure and HLA in healthy donors. With 60 Vbeta and 13 Jbeta primers, the PCR was carried out. As originally analysed: A later analysis counted about 80 million unique TCR beta chains, around 12 million shared. The data were produced by immunoSEQ multiplex PCR, yet TCRdb's version contains in-frame clones alone and is incomplete. V and J calls and clone size are copied from that table; D and trimming were computed from the DNA. The sample has some 130,000 clones; approximately 85% are singletons. CDR1 and CDR2 (germline): SEHNR, FQNEAQ (reference sequence). J lost 2 bases, V lost 2 bases, and 10 bases had no gene match. CDR3 length equals 18 residues.

This clonotype was obtained from a boy aged 10-17 years in good health and CMV-seronegative. The sample comprised PBMCs. The chain combines TRBV7-9 with TRBJ2-3, with TRBD2 identical over 10 bases. The CDR3 loop reads CASSLPRRLAGVTDTQYF. CDR3 bases: TGTGCCAGCAGCTTACCCAGGCGGCTAGCGGGGGTCACAGATACGCAGTATTTT.